This T cell receptor beta chain was sequenced in a study of T cell responses to AZD1222 COVID-19 vaccine. Regarding the study as a whole: Among spike-specific TCRs, nearly half reportedly target unmutated variant regions.

CDR1 and CDR2 from the germline V gene are SGHTS and YDEGEE. This CDR3 comprises 16 residues. V lost 0 bases and J lost 4, with 16 bases in between. Repertoires were generated with immunoSEQ multiplex PCR, while TCRdb's copy carries only in-frame clones and drops some. The sample shows fewer than 200,000 clones, approximately 86% of them seen only once. Turning to this clone: The antigen remains undetermined.

The sequence came from an adult who received the AZD1222 COVID-19 vaccine. The material was peripheral blood, obtained 28 days after the second AZD1222 dose. The gene calls are TRBV5-8 and TRBJ1-2; the D gene is possibly TRBD1 (5 bases). In DNA, the CDR3 is TGTGCCAGCAGCTTGGAGGGGCGGCAGTCTCCCTATGGCTACACCTTC. It translates to CASSLEGRQSPYGYTF.